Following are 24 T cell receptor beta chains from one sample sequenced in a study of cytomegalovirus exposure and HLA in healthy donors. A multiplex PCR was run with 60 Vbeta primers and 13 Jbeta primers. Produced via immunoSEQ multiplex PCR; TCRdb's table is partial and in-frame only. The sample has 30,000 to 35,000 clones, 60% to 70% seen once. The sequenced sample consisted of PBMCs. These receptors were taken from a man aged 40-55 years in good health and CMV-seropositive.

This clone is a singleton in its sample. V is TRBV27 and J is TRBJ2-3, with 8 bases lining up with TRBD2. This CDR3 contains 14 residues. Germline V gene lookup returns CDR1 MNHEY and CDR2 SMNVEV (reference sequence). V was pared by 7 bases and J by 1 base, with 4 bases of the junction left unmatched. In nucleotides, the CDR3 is TGTGCCAGCAAGTTTAGCGGGGGCACAGATACGCAGTATTTT. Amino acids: CASKFSGGTDTQYF.

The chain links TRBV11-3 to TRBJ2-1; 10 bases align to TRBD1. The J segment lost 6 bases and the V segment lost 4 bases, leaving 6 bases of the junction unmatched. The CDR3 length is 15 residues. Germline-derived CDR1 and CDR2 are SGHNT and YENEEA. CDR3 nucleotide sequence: TGTGCCAGCAGCTGGGAGGGACAGGGGTTCAATGAGCAGTTCTTC. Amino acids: CASSWEGQGFNEQFF.

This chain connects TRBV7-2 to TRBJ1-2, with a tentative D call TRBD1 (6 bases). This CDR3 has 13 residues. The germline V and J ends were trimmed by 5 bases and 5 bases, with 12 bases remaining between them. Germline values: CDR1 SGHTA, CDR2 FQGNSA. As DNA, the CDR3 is TGTGCCAGCAGCCTTACAGGGTTTTATGGCTACACCTTC. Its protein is CASSLTGFYGYTF.

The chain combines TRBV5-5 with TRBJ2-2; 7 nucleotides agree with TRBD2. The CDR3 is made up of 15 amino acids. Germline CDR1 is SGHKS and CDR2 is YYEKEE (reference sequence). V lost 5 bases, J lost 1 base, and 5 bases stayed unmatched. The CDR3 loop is CASRNGLGNTGELFF. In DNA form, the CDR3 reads TGTGCCAGCAGAAACGGACTAGGGAACACCGGGGAGCTGTTTTTT.

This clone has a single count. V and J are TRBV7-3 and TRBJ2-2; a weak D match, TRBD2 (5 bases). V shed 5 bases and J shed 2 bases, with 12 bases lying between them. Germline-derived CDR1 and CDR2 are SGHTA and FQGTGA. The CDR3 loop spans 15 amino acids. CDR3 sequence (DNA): TGTGCCAGCAGCCCTAGCAGCGGAAACACCGGGGAGCTGTTTTTT. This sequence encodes CASSPSSGNTGELFF. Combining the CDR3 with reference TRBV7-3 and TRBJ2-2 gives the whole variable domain GAGVSQTPSNKVTEKGKYVELRCDPISGHTALYWYRQSLGQGPEFLIYFQGTGAADDSGLPNDRFFAVRPEGSVSTLKIQRTERGDSAVYLCASSPSSGNTGELFFGEGSRLTVL.

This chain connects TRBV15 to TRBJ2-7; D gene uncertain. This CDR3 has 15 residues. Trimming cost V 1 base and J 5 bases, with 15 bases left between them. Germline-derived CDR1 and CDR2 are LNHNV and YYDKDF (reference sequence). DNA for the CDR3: TGTGCCACCAGCAGAGGAATAGTAAGTAACGACGAGCAGTACTTC. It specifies CATSRGIVSNDEQYF.

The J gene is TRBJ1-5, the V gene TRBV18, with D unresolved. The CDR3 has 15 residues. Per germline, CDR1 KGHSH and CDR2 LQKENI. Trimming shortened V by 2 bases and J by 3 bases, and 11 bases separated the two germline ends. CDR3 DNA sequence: TGTGCCAGCTCACCAGGGCAGCAACTCAATCAGCCCCAGCATTTT. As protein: CASSPGQQLNQPQHF. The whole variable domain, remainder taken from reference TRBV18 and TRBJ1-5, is NAGVMQNPRHLVRRRGQEARLRCSPMKGHSHVYWYRQLPEEGLKFMVYLQKENIIDESGMPKERFSAEFPKEGPSILRIQQVVRGDSAAYFCASSPGQQLNQPQHFGDGTRLSIL.

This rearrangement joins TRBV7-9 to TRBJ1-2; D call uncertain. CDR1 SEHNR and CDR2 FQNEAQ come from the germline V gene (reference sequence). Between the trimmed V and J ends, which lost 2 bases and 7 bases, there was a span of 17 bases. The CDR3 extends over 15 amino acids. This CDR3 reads CASSLSGGFERGYTF. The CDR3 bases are TGTGCCAGCAGCTTATCGGGAGGATTTGAGCGTGGCTACACCTTC.

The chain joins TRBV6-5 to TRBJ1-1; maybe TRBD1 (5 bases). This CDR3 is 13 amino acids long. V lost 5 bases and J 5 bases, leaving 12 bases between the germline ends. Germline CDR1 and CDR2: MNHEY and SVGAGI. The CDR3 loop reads CASSAGLRTEAFF. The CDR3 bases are TGTGCCAGCAGTGCAGGGTTAAGGACTGAAGCTTTCTTT.

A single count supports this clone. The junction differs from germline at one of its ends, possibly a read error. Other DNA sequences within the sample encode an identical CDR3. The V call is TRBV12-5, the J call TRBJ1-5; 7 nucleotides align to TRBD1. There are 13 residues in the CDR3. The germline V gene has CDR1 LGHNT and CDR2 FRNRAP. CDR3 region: CASGDRAEGPQHF. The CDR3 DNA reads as TGCGCTAGTGGTGACAGGGCGGAGGGGCCCCAGCATTTT.

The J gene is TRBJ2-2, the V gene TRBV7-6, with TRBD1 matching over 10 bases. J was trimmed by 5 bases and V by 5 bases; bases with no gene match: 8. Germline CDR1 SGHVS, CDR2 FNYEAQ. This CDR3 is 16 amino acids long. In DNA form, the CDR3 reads TGTGCCAGCAGCCCAGGGGGGACAGGGGCAACCGGGGAGCTGTTTTTT. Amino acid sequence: CASSPGGTGATGELFF.

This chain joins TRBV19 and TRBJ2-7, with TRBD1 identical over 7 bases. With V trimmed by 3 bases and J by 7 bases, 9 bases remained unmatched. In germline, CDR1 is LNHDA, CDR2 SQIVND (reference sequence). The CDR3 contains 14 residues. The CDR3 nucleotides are TGTGCCAGTAGTATTATGGGGACAGAAACTGAGCAGTACTTC. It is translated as CASSIMGTETEQYF.

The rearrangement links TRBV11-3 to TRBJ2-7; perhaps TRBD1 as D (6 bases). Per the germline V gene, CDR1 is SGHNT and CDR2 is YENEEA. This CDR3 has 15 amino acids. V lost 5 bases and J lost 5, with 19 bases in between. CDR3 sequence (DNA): TGTGCCAGCAGCACAGAAGGGGGTCCCCTCAACGAGCAGTACTTC. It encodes CASSTEGGPLNEQYF.

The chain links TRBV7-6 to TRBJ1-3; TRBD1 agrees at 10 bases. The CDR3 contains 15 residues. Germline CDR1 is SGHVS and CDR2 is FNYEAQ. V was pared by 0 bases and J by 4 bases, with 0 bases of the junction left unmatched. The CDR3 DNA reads TGTGCCAGCAGCTTAGCGACAGGGGGCGGAAACACCATATATTTT. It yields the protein CASSLATGGGNTIYF.

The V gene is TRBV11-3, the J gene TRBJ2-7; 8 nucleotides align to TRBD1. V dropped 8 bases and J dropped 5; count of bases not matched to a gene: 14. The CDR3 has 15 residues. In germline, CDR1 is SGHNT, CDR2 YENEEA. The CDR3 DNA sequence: TGTGCCAGCGGCGAACGGACAGGGAAGCTCGACGAGCAGTACTTC. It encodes CASGERTGKLDEQYF.

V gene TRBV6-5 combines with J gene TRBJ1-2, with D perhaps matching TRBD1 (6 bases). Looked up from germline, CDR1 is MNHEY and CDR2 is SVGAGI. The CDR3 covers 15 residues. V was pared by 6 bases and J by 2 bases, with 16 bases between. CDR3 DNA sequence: TGTGCCAGCAGGGACGTTATAAGGGGGAACTATGGCTACACCTTC. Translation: CASRDVIRGNYGYTF.

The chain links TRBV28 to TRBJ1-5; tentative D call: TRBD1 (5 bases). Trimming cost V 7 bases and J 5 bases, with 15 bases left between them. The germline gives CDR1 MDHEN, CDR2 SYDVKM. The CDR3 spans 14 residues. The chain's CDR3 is CASKWAGEDQPQHF. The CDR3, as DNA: TGTGCCAGCAAGTGGGCGGGGGAGGATCAGCCCCAGCATTTT.

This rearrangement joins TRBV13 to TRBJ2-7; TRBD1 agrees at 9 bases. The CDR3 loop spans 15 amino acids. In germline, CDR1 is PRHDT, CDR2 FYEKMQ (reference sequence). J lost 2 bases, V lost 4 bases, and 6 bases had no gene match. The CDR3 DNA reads TGTGCCAGCAGCTCAGAGGGGGACAGGGCCTACGAGCAGTACTTC. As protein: CASSSEGDRAYEQYF.

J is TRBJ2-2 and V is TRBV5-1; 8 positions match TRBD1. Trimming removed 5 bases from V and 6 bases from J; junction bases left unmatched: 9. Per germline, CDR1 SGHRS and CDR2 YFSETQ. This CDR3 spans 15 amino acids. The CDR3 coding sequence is TGCGCCAGCAGGCTACTGACAGGGGCCCCCGGGGAGCTGTTTTTT. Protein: CASRLLTGAPGELFF.

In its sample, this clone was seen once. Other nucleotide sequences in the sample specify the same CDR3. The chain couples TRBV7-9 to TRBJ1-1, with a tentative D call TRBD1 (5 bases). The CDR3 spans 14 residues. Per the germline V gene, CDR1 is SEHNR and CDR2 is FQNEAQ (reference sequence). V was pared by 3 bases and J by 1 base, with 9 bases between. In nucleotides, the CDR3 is TGTGCCAGCAGCTTGGGGCAGGGGAACACTGAAGCTTTCTTT. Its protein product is CASSLGQGNTEAFF.

The CDR3 loop reads CASRPGTGPQETQYF. The DNA of the CDR3 is TGTGCTAGTCGTCCCGGGACAGGGCCCCAAGAGACCCAGTACTTC. The chain links TRBV12-5 to TRBJ2-5, with TRBD1 matching 9 bases. Germline CDR1 is LGHNT and CDR2 is FRNRAP. The length of the CDR3 is 15 residues. Trimming removed 8 bases from V and 1 base from J; junction bases left unmatched: 8.

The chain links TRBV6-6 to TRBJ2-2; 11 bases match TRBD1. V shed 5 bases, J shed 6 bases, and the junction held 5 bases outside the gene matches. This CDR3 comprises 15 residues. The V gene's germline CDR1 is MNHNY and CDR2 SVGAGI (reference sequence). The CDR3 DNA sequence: TGTGCCAGCAGTCGGACAGGGGGCGATTCCGGGGAGCTGTTTTTT. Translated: CASSRTGGDSGELFF.

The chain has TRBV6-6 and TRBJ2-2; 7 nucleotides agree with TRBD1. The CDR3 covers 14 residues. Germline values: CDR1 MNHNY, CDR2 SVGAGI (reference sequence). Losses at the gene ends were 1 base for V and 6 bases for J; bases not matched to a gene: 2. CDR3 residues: CASSYYGTAGELFF. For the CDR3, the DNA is TGTGCCAGCAGTTACTACGGGACAGCCGGGGAGCTGTTTTTT.

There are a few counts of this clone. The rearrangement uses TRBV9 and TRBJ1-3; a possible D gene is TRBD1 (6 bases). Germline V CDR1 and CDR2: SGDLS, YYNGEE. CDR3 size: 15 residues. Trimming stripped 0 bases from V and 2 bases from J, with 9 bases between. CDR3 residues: CASSVEYRAGNTIYF. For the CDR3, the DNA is TGTGCCAGCAGCGTAGAATACAGGGCTGGAAACACCATATATTTT.